This T cell receptor beta chain appears in the sequencing data of a study of patients and donors after allogeneic stem cell transplantation. This clonotype was detected a few times. TCRdb fed the RT-PCR reads into MiXCR, producing one record per CDR3 protein. The table has about 200,000 distinct CDR3 sequences, 35% to 50% seen once; the top ten hold approximately 30%. Germline-derived CDR1 and CDR2 are DFQATT and SNEGSKA (reference sequence). The CDR3 sequence is 14 residues long. The J segment lost 5 bases and the V segment lost 7 bases, leaving 8 bases of the junction unmatched. Sequencing was done on a sample of blood, either unsorted or a sorted T cell fraction (not recorded which). The chain is built from TRBV20-1 and TRBJ2-1; TRBD2 agrees at 10 bases. The TCR sequence derives from a human donor who was either an allogeneic HSCT recipient or a stem cell or donor lymphocyte infusion donor (not recorded which). It is not recorded whose cells these are; they may come from a transplant donor. CDR3 region: CSVLPGLADNEQFF. DNA for the CDR3: TGCAGTGTATTACCCGGACTAGCGGACAATGAGCAGTTCTTC.